This TCR beta chain was identified during a study of metastatic and nonmetastatic thyroid tumors. Findings and limits, study-wide: Malignant tumors reportedly showed significantly higher TCR beta diversity than benign nodules in both blood and tumor.

Via MiXCR, TCRdb re-called the PCR reads. The data contain 30,000 to 40,000 clones, 25% to 30% of them singletons. The CDR3 has 15 residues. V was clipped by 3 bases and J by 6 bases, with 12 bases between them. Germline V gene data show CDR1 as MDHEN and CDR2 as SYDVKM. Every patient was untreated before thyroid surgery. Turning to this clone: Its target is not known.

The rearrangement links TRBV28 to TRBJ1-6; D unclear. The receptor was isolated from a female donor with papillary thyroid cancer or a benign thyroid nodule (not recorded which). Some clones in this sample may be carry-over from other donors' samples. The sample was blood. DNA of the CDR3: TGTGCCAGCAGTTTCGGTCTGACCCTTAATTCACCCCTCCACTTT. Translation gives CASSFGLTLNSPLHF.